This T cell receptor beta chain was identified during a study of T cell responses to AZD1222 COVID-19 vaccine (dated by TCRdb to the early 2020s). Broadly, across the study: AZD1222 recipients with second doses at about 4 weeks or about 12 weeks were pooled, because spike-specific TCR depth and breadth did not differ between schedules. A total of 230 or so trial participants underwent TCR sequencing, of whom around 200 received two doses of AZD1222 and around 25 received two doses of the MenACWY control vaccine. Trial participants were enrolled into age subgroups of 18-55, 56-69 and 70-plus years, which contained about 150, 28 and 57 TCR-sequenced participants, respectively. General study outcomes and caveats: Most participants were white British and females outnumbered males, and the authors suggested that clonal diversity may have been underestimated. Reportedly, close to half of the unique spike-specific TCRs recognized epitopes lying outside the regions that are mutated in the B.1.351 and B.1.1.7 variants. After two AZD1222 doses, both the breadth and the depth of spike-specific TCRs were significantly higher than at day 0 and than in MenACWY recipients. Only five to seven AZD1222 recipients were SARS-CoV-2 seropositive at baseline, limiting conclusions about previously exposed vaccinees. The whole spike protein was spanned by vaccine-associated CD4 TCRs, and dominant responses were seen in regions 160-218 and 743-854. Because no day 14 peak-response samples were available, the repertoires could be characterized only after the peak T cell response. The 56-69-year group was small, and its depth increase did not reach significance, likely because of low power.

Ends trimmed: V by 4 bases, J by 4 bases; bases unmatched to a gene: 2. Its CDR3 holds 13 amino acids, cysteine through phenylalanine. Left in the record is the CDR3 DNA by itself, 39 bases read in frame from the first base. CDR1 is given as MNHEY and CDR2 as SVGAGI, both from the germline V gene. On this clone itself: The specificity of this receptor is unknown. Base quality data are lacking; no much larger clone is found one base away.

Explained via the paper, the time point label denotes: baseline before first vaccination. Vaccinee samples were obtained from the UK trials COV001 and COV002, which included a single-blind randomized controlled phase 2/3 trial of AZD1222 (ChAdOx1 nCoV-19) in healthy adults. For TCRbeta chain sequencing, PBMC samples from trial participants were taken at day 0 and at day 28 after the second dose. The CDR3 regions of human TCRbeta chains were subjected to immunosequencing. Concerning the study's data processing: TCRs in the repertoires were compared against a reference library of SARS-CoV-2-specific TCRs that had been generated with the MIRA antigen-specificity platform. Breadth was defined as the fraction of unique TCRs that were SARS-CoV-2-associated, and depth was defined as the fraction of total T cells that were SARS-CoV-2-associated. Using the MIRA data, each spike-specific TCR was mapped to the spike region that the TCR reacts to and placed in a CD4 or CD8 class. Log10-transformed breadth and depth values were compared by one-way ANOVA with Sidak's multiple comparisons tests. The immuneACCESS repertoire file appears here via TCRdb, limited to in-frame rearrangements. These files lack a portion of the clones; in checked studies, under half of the deficit traces to unresolved V genes, and the cause of the others is not known. V and J calls plus clone size are reproduced from that table; the DNA served to infer D and trimming. Recorded for this sample are 150,000 or so clones; less than 95% of them occurred a single time. 1.3% of the sample belongs to the ten largest clones.

The TCR was taken from an adult in good health. The rearrangement joined TRBV6-5 to TRBJ1-2, and 8 junction bases match TRBD1. This specimen was peripheral blood, taken on day 0 of AZD1222 vaccination. The DNA sequence follows: TGTGCCAGCAGTTCAGGGGGCGTCTATGGCTACACCTTC. Translated, it reads CASSSGGVYGYTF.